Shown below are 3 T cell receptor beta chains from a single sample sequenced in a study of tumor T cells in aggressive B-cell lymphoma. The table came from immunoSEQ multiplex PCR; TCRdb's copy has only in-frame clones and leaves some out. This table has some 7,000 clones, approximately 85% appearing once. Input material: tumor tissue. All receptors derive from an adult with diffuse large B cell lymphoma.

The chain links TRBV11-1 to TRBJ2-7; D may be TRBD2 (5 bases). The CDR3 is 14 residues long. V shed 7 bases and J shed 2 bases, with 15 bases lying between them. Germline loops: CDR1 SGHAT, CDR2 FQDESV (reference sequence). CDR3 sequence: CASTEEIETYEQYF. CDR3 in DNA: TGTGCCAGCACGGAGGAGATCGAGACCTACGAGCAGTACTTC.

This chain joins TRBV7-9 and TRBJ1-1, with TRBD1 matching 7 bases. J was trimmed by 1 base and V by 4 bases; bases with no gene match: 12. Germline CDR1 reads SEHNR; CDR2 reads FQNEAQ (reference sequence). The CDR3 spans 17 residues. CDR3 in amino acids: CASSSVLKTGWNTEAFF. CDR3 DNA: TGTGCCAGCAGCTCGGTTCTAAAGACAGGGTGGAACACTGAAGCTTTCTTT.

The chain joins TRBV27 to TRBJ2-3; the match to TRBD1 covers 8 bases. Trimming at V came to 6 bases and at J to 2 bases, leaving 13 bases not matched to a gene. Germline V gives CDR1 MNHEY, CDR2 SMNVEV (reference sequence). The CDR3 sequence is 17 residues long. CDR3 protein: CASRTLQGVGDTDTQYF. The CDR3 nucleotides read TGTGCCAGCAGGACTCTACAGGGGGTTGGGGACACAGATACGCAGTATTTT.